This entry lists 26 T cell receptor delta chains sequenced from one sample in a study of Vδ1+ human thymocytes. Their cognate antigens are unknown. The template was reverse-transcribed extracted RNA. CDR3 amplicons came from multiplex PCR with pooled V-gene forward and constant-region reverse primers. TCRdb redid the clone calls on the multiplex PCR reads with CATT. The sample yields more than 45,000 delta-chain clones, over 13% seen once. General observations from the study: Thymic TRG and TRD repertoires appeared highly polyclonal.

Sequencing was performed on Vdelta1+ gamma-delta thymocytes from the thymus. The subset is: FACS-sorted CD3+ TCRalphabeta- TCRVdelta1+ TCRVdelta2- thymocytes. These receptors originate from a girl under two years old who had congenital heart surgery.

Only a few counts were recorded for this clone. The chain joins TRDV1 to TRDJ1, with 7 bases that match TRDD3. The trim removed 0 bases at V and 0 bases at J, leaving 16 bases unmatched. The CDR3 spans 20 residues. Germline-derived CDR1 and CDR2 are TSWWSYY and QGS. The CDR3 loop is CALGELSPPYWGEYTDKLIF. Written as DNA, the CDR3 is TGTGCTCTTGGGGAACTCTCTCCCCCATACTGGGGTGAGTACACCGATAAACTCATCTTT.

The J gene is TRDJ1, the V gene TRDV1; 12 bases align to TRDD3. The V and J ends lost 1 base and 8 bases, in that order; junction bases with no gene match: 23. The germline CDR1 and CDR2 sequences are TSWWSYY and QGS. The CDR3 sequence is 21 residues long. DNA for the CDR3: TGTGCTCTTGGGGAACATCATACTAGCCCCTTCACCCCCTGGGGGATACGGAAACTCATCTTT. It specifies CALGEHHTSPFTPWGIRKLIF.

This clone occurred a few times. The rearrangement links TRDV1 to TRDJ1; possible D gene TRDD3, 6 bases. The CDR3 is made up of 14 amino acids. CDR1 is TSWWSYY, CDR2 QGS, per germline. Between the trimmed V and J ends, which lost 4 bases and 0 bases, there was a span of 9 bases. In nucleotides, the CDR3 is TGTGCTCTTGGGGTCATGGGGGACACCGATAAACTCATCTTT. This gives the protein CALGVMGDTDKLIF.

The rearrangement links TRAV29/DV5 to TRDJ1; TRDD3 is a possible D gene (6 bases). The germline V gene has CDR1 NSMFDY and CDR2 ISSIKDK. Trimming left V 0 bases short and J 0 bases short, with 30 bases between. CDR3 length: 21 residues. The CDR3 spells CAASANTYWVRIAPNTDKLIF. CDR3 in DNA: TGTGCAGCAAGCGCGAATACGTACTGGGTACGGATCGCCCCAAACACCGATAAACTCATCTTT. The entire variable domain, with the rest obtained from reference TRAV29/DV5 and TRDJ1, is as follows: DQQVKQNSPSLSVQEGRISILNCDYTNSMFDYFLWYKKYPAEGPTFLISISSIKDKNEDGRFTVFLNKSAKHLSLHIVPSQPGDSAVYFCAASANTYWVRIAPNTDKLIFGKGTRVTVEP.

This clone was counted a few times. The gene calls are TRDV1 and TRDJ1; 8 bases fit TRDD2. The V segment lost 4 bases and the J segment 1 base; nucleotides outside the gene matches: 17. The length of the CDR3 is 19 residues. Germline V CDR1 and CDR2: TSWWSYY, QGS. This chain's CDR3 is CALGGGASYTPTPTDKLIF. CDR3 DNA: TGTGCTCTTGGGGGAGGGGCTTCCTACACGCCCACTCCCACCGATAAACTCATCTTT.

The rearrangement uses TRDV1 and TRDJ1; no clear D gene. This CDR3 contains 16 residues. V was trimmed by 1 base and J by 0 bases, leaving 12 bases between them. The germline gives CDR1 TSWWSYY, CDR2 QGS. Written as DNA, the CDR3 is TGTGCTCTTGGGGAACCGGTTGGAACGGACACCGATAAACTCATCTTT. Its protein product is CALGEPVGTDTDKLIF.

This clone appeared a few times. V gene TRDV1 combines with J gene TRDJ1, with D perhaps assigned TRDD2 or TRDD3 (7 bases each). Germline-derived CDR1 and CDR2 are TSWWSYY and QGS. CDR3 size: 19 residues. Trimming pared 0 bases from V and 0 bases from J, leaving 20 bases between. CDR3 protein: CALGELFLRSGGYTDKLIF. The CDR3 nucleotides are TGTGCTCTTGGGGAACTATTCCTACGGTCTGGGGGGTACACCGATAAACTCATCTTT.

About this clone itself: One end of the junction fails to match germline, which may point to a read error. The chain links TRDV2 to TRDJ3, with D possibly matching TRDD2 (5 bases). Germline CDR1 GEAIGNYY, CDR2 EKD. The CDR3 length is 18 residues. The CDR3 spells CASIPSRAGSWNTRQMFF. DNA of the CDR3: TGCGCCTCTATACCCTCCCGTGCTGGTTCCTGGAACACCCGACAGATGTTTTTC.

This clone was seen only a few times. This sequence joins TRDV1 and TRDJ1; 12 bases align to TRDD3. Per germline, CDR1 TSWWSYY and CDR2 QGS. The junction had 30 bases not matched to a gene; V was cut back by 0 bases and J by 7 bases. This CDR3 spans 24 amino acids. CDR3 in amino acids: CALGELAFLPTTPWGIRPIVKLIF. CDR3 DNA sequence: TGTGCTCTTGGGGAACTGGCCTTCCTACCAACAACCCCCTGGGGGATACGACCAATTGTTAAACTCATCTTT.

The chain couples TRDV1 to TRDJ1, with TRDD2 identical over 9 bases. This CDR3 comprises 24 residues. CDR1 TSWWSYY and CDR2 QGS come from the germline V gene. V gave up 1 base and J gave up 0 bases; unmatched junction bases: 27. The CDR3 DNA is TGTGCTCTTGGGGAACCCCACTCGCTCGGCCTTCCTACTATCCTGGGGGGGTACACCGATAAACTCATCTTT. It yields the protein CALGEPHSLGLPTILGGYTDKLIF.

This rearrangement joins TRDV1 to TRDJ1, with D hard to call. Trimming took off 1 base at V and 0 bases at J, with 15 bases between the two ends. The length of the CDR3 is 17 residues. Germline V gene lookup returns CDR1 TSWWSYY and CDR2 QGS. CDR3 loop: CALGERTKTSHTDKLIF. CDR3 coding DNA: TGTGCTCTTGGGGAACGTACCAAAACATCGCACACCGATAAACTCATCTTT.

V is TRDV1 and J is TRDJ2; 10 nucleotides agree with TRDD3. The CDR3 is made up of 22 amino acids. Germline V lookup: CDR1 TSWWSYY, CDR2 QGS. V shed 4 bases and J 4 bases; nucleotides not matched to a gene: 24. The CDR3 reads CALGATIPPLGDKKRRTAQLFF. Written as DNA, the CDR3 is TGTGCTCTTGGGGCAACTATTCCTCCTCTGGGGGATAAAAAACGTAGGACAGCACAACTCTTCTTT.

In regard to this clone: A much larger clone lies one base from this, so it may be a read error. The chain has TRDV2 and TRDJ3, with a weak D call TRDD3 (6 bases). Germline V lookup: CDR1 GEAIGNYY, CDR2 EKD. This CDR3 is 21 amino acids long. CDR3 loop: CACETGGQSNESSRDTRQMFF. In DNA, the CDR3 is TGTGCCTGTGAGACCGGGGGACAGTCCAACGAAAGCTCCCGGGACACCCGACAGATGTTTTTC.

This sequence joins TRDV1 and TRDJ1; 9 positions agree with TRDD3. CDR1 TSWWSYY and CDR2 QGS come from the germline V gene. The CDR3 is made up of 19 amino acids. The V segment lost 5 bases and the J segment 2 bases; nucleotides outside the gene matches: 18. DNA of the CDR3: TGTGCTCTTGGGAACTCCCTCCCCTTGGGGGATAGGGGAACCGATAAACTCATCTTT. This translates into CALGNSLPLGDRGTDKLIF.

In its sample, this clone was seen a few times. The rearrangement uses TRDV1 and TRDJ1; D remains ambiguous. CDR3 length: 13 amino acids. V was cut by 4 bases and J by 10 bases, with 16 bases left in between. Germline CDR1 TSWWSYY, CDR2 QGS. The CDR3 coding sequence is TGTGCTCTTGGGGCACCCACCAGAGCAAGACTCATCTTT. Translation: CALGAPTRARLIF.

Only a few counts were recorded for this clone. V and J are TRDV1 and TRDJ1; D gene unclear. V dropped 1 base and J dropped 0 bases, with 18 bases sitting between them. The CDR3 runs to 18 residues. The V gene's germline CDR1 is TSWWSYY and CDR2 QGS. This CDR3 is CALGERFPPYGYTDKLIF. In nucleotides, the CDR3 is TGTGCTCTTGGGGAACGTTTTCCGCCGTATGGGTACACCGATAAACTCATCTTT.

There are a few counts of this clone. The genes are TRDV1 and TRDJ1, with 7 positions matching TRDD3. The V gene end was trimmed by 1 base and the J gene end by 0 bases; junction bases not matched to a gene: 14. The CDR3 covers 19 residues. The germline gives CDR1 TSWWSYY, CDR2 QGS. The CDR3 spells CALGEQRGPGDSNTDKLIF. The CDR3 coding sequence is TGTGCTCTTGGGGAACAACGGGGCCCGGGGGATTCAAACACCGATAAACTCATCTTT.

In this sample, this clone turned up a few times. This chain uses TRDV1 with TRDJ1, with D perhaps assigned TRDD2 or TRDD3 (6 bases each). This CDR3 has 21 residues. V was cut by 4 bases and J by 0 bases, with 30 bases left in between. CDR1 is TSWWSYY and CDR2 is QGS in the germline V gene. This CDR3 is CALGVRLPLGWGGRYTDKLIF. Here the CDR3 DNA reads TGTGCTCTTGGGGTTCGCCTTCCCCTCGGTTGGGGGGGAAGGTACACCGATAAACTCATCTTT.

The gene calls are TRDV1 and TRDJ1; 9 bases line up with TRDD2. Germline-derived CDR1 and CDR2 are TSWWSYY and QGS. With 3 bases clipped from V and 0 bases from J, the junction kept 17 bases outside the gene matches. This CDR3 contains 20 residues. The CDR3 bases are TGTGCTCTTGGGGAGAGTTCCTTCCTACGGAACTACTGGGACACCGATAAACTCATCTTT. It specifies CALGESSFLRNYWDTDKLIF.

The rearrangement joins TRDV2 to TRDJ1; 13 nucleotides align to TRDD3. This CDR3 has 20 residues. J lost 0 bases, V lost 3 bases, and 15 bases had no gene match. CDR1 is GEAIGNYY and CDR2 is EKD in the germline V gene. DNA of the CDR3: TGTGCCTGTGACGAAGAACTGGGGGATACGAACCTCCCGTACACCGATAAACTCATCTTT. As protein: CACDEELGDTNLPYTDKLIF.

This clone was detected a few times. J is TRDJ1 and V is TRDV1; D ambiguous. The CDR3 contains 16 residues. CDR1 and CDR2 (germline): TSWWSYY, QGS. V dropped 5 bases and J dropped 1 base, with 17 bases sitting between them. This chain's CDR3 is CALGSTRPPVTDKLIF. The CDR3, as DNA: TGTGCTCTTGGGTCCACAAGGCCCCCCGTCACCGATAAACTCATCTTT.

In its sample, this clone was seen a few times. The genes are TRDV1 and TRDJ1; D is ambiguous. Germline V gives CDR1 TSWWSYY, CDR2 QGS. With 3 bases removed from V and 6 bases from J, the gap between germline ends came to 11 bases. The CDR3 spans 13 residues. For the CDR3, the DNA is TGTGCTCTTGGGGAGGCCGCGTTGCATAAACTCATCTTT. Protein: CALGEAALHKLIF.

The gene calls are TRDV1 and TRDJ1; 10 bases align to TRDD3. Germline V gene sequence: CDR1 TSWWSYY, CDR2 QGS. The junction had 43 bases not matched to a gene; V was cut back by 6 bases and J by 0 bases. There are 28 residues in the CDR3. CDR3 DNA sequence: TGTGCTCTTGGACCCTATCCAAGGGGCTTCTTCCCCTGTACTGGGGGATGCTACTCCAACAACGACACCGATAAACTCATCTTT. This encodes CALGPYPRGFFPCTGGCYSNNDTDKLIF.

As concerns this clone: Other DNA sequences within the sample encode an identical CDR3. This sequence joins TRDV1 and TRDJ1; 8 nucleotides match TRDD3. Germline values: CDR1 TSWWSYY, CDR2 QGS. This CDR3 is 21 amino acids long. V lost 4 bases, J lost 1 base, and 23 bases stayed unmatched. CDR3 nucleotide sequence: TGTGCTCTTGGGGGCCCGGTTCCTAACAAACACTGGGGGCCCTCCACCGATAAACTCATCTTT. Its translation: CALGGPVPNKHWGPSTDKLIF.

This clone came up a few times. The limits of the CDR3 on the DNA are not certain, so only TCRdb's listed CDR3 is given. This chain connects TRDV1 to TRDJ1; the listed D gene, TRDD3, was not tested against the DNA. 20 amino acids form the CDR3, both terminal residues included. CDR1 and CDR2 from the germline V gene are TSWWSYY and QGS. The CDR3 region is CALGELRIPSLLGHTDKLIF.

Only a few counts were recorded for this clone. This chain connects TRDV1 to TRDJ1; TRDD3 matches 13 bases. The CDR3 is 20 amino acids. V gave up 0 bases and J gave up 4 bases; unmatched junction bases: 14. Germline V gives CDR1 TSWWSYY, CDR2 QGS. CDR3 sequence: CALGELAFSTGGYAHDKLIF. The CDR3 nucleotides are TGTGCTCTTGGGGAACTTGCTTTTAGTACTGGGGGATACGCGCACGATAAACTCATCTTT.